This T cell receptor beta chain was observed in a study of T cell responses to AZD1222 COVID-19 vaccine (dated by TCRdb to the early 2020s). For the wider study: Because spike-specific TCR depth and breadth did not differ between the two schedules, AZD1222 recipients who got a second dose at roughly 4 weeks were pooled with those who got a second dose at roughly 12 weeks. A total of 233 trial participants underwent TCR sequencing, of whom about 200 received two doses of AZD1222 and some 26 received two doses of the MenACWY control vaccine. Enrollment into the trials was organized by age into subgroups of 18-55, 56-69 and 70-plus years, and those subgroups contained about 160, 30 and 59 TCR-sequenced participants, respectively. What the work shows at the level of the full study, not this receptor alone: Vaccine-associated CD4 TCRs spanned the whole spike protein, with dominant responses in regions 160-218 and 743-854. Conclusions about previously exposed vaccinees are limited because only a handful of AZD1222 recipients were SARS-CoV-2 seropositive at baseline. Spike-specific TCR breadth and depth rose significantly after two AZD1222 doses compared with day 0 and with MenACWY recipients. Because no samples from the day 14 peak response were available, repertoires could be characterized only after the peak T cell response. In the small 56-69-year group, the increase in depth fell short of significance, most likely because of low power. Reportedly, close to half of the unique spike-specific TCRs recognized epitopes lying outside the regions that are mutated in the B.1.351 and B.1.1.7 variants. Participants were mostly white British, with more females than males. The authors suggested clonal diversity may have been underestimated.

What the time point label conveys for this sample: baseline before first vaccination. The vaccinee samples were drawn from two UK trials, COV001 and COV002, one of which was a single-blind randomized controlled phase 2/3 trial testing AZD1222 (ChAdOx1 nCoV-19) in healthy adults. For TCRbeta chain sequencing, PBMC samples were collected from trial participants at day 0 and at day 28 after the second dose. The CDR3 regions of human TCRbeta chains were subjected to immunosequencing. Regarding the original processing steps: TCRs in the repertoires were compared against a reference library of SARS-CoV-2-specific TCRs that had been generated with the MIRA antigen-specificity platform. Breadth was defined as the fraction of unique TCRs that were SARS-CoV-2-associated. Depth was defined as the fraction of total T cells that were SARS-CoV-2-associated. Each spike-specific TCR was assigned to its reactive spike region and to a CD4 or CD8 class using the MIRA data. Log10-transformed breadth and depth values were compared by one-way ANOVA with Sidak's multiple comparisons tests. The clones in this table, taken by TCRdb from immuneACCESS, are in-frame only. Not every clone is retained; where verified, under half of the shortfall comes from an unresolved V gene, and the cause of the rest is unknown. V and J calls and clone size are those listed in that table; D and trimming were worked out from the DNA. This sample holds 150,000 to 200,000 clones; roughly 90% were observed only once. The top ten hold roughly 5% of the sample.

Turning to this clone: It has no known antigen specificity. One base away there is no much larger clone; base qualities are not given.

The sequenced sample was peripheral blood, obtained on day 0 of AZD1222 vaccination. The source is an adult in good health.

The DNA is as follows: TGTGCGGCAATCGGGGGTGGAGCGGGAGCATCAGATACGCAGTATTTT. This gives the protein CAAIGGGAGASDTQYF. The chain uses TRBV28 and TRBJ2-3, and 8 junction bases match TRBD2. CDR1 MDHEN and CDR2 SYDVKM were looked up in the germline V gene. The CDR3 runs 16 amino acids, cysteine and phenylalanine included. Here the CDR3 DNA is all that survives: 48 bases in frame from base 1.